This T cell receptor beta chain was sequenced in a study of T cell responses to AZD1222 COVID-19 vaccine. Sequencing used immunoSEQ multiplex PCR; TCRdb keeps in-frame clones, though not all of them. The table records some 100,000 clones, approximately 90% of them present only once. V was trimmed by 1 base and J by 1 base, leaving 1 base between them. This CDR3 has 12 residues. Germline values: CDR1 LGHNT, CDR2 FRNRAP. This clone is medium-sized. Other DNA sequences in this sample translate to the same CDR3. This sample comprised peripheral blood, obtained 28 days after the second AZD1222 dose. This sequence was found in an adult who received the AZD1222 COVID-19 vaccine. The V gene is TRBV12-5, the J gene TRBJ1-1; no clear D. The CDR3, as DNA: TGTGCTAGTGGTTTGGAGAACACTGAAGCTTTCTTT. It yields the protein CASGLENTEAFF.